The 6 T cell receptor beta chains below all came from one sample that was sequenced in a study of identical twins. TCRdb re-derived calls from the 5' RACE reads in MiXCR, one entry per CDR3 protein. This table has 550,000 to 800,000 distinct CDR3 sequences, 7.1% appearing once. This same sample was also part of a study on yellow fever vaccine responses in identical twins.

Sequenced input: PBMCs. The receptors come from a woman in her late teens or twenties in good health.

This clonotype was seen a handful of times. The chain couples TRBV6-1 to TRBJ2-7; 9 nucleotides line up with TRBD1. This CDR3 contains 15 residues. The germline gives CDR1 MNHNS, CDR2 SASEGT. Trimming took 6 bases from V and 6 from J; bases not matched to a gene: 12. The CDR3 region has the DNA TGTGCCAGCAGCCAATTCCAGGGACAGGGAATCGAGCAGTACTTC. Protein: CASSQFQGQGIEQYF.

The table lists this clonotype with many counts. This rearrangement joins TRBV12-3 or TRBV12-4 to TRBJ2-7; D is unresolved. Trimming took 5 bases from V and 0 from J, leaving 11 bases between them. The CDR3 consists of 14 residues. The CDR3 DNA sequence: TGTGCCAGCAGTATTTCCCCGAGCTCCTACGAGCAGTACTTC. Protein: CASSISPSSYEQYF.

J is TRBJ2-2 and V is TRBV2; 7 bases agree with TRBD1. This CDR3 comprises 16 residues. Germline CDR1 SNHLY, CDR2 FYNNEI. Losses at the gene ends were 8 bases for V and 4 bases for J; bases not matched to a gene: 13. CDR3 DNA sequence: TGTGCCAGCGTACGAAGGGACAGCGTGGGCACCGGGGAGCTGTTTTTT. This encodes CASVRRDSVGTGELFF. The whole variable domain, remainder taken from reference TRBV2 and TRBJ2-2, is EPEVTQTPSHQVTQMGQEVILRCVPISNHLYFYWYRQILGQKVEFLVSFYNNEISEKSEIFDDQFSVERPDGSNFTLKIRSTKLEDSAMYFCASVRRDSVGTGELFFGEGSRLTVL.

This clonotype occurred many times. The chain combines TRBV12-3 or TRBV12-4 with TRBJ2-7; 10 bases map to TRBD2. The junction had 7 bases not matched to a gene; V was cut back by 5 bases and J by 0 bases. This CDR3 is built from 16 residues. This CDR3 reads CASSPSASGSSYEQYF. DNA of the CDR3: TGTGCCAGCAGTCCCTCTGCTAGCGGGAGCTCCTACGAGCAGTACTTC.

This sequence joins TRBV7-3 and TRBJ2-2, with 11 nucleotides matching TRBD2. V dropped 5 bases and J dropped 2; count of bases not matched to a gene: 7. This CDR3 contains 17 residues. Per the germline V gene, CDR1 is SGHTA and CDR2 is FQGTGA. The CDR3 region has the DNA TGTGCCAGCAGCCAGATAGCGGGAGGGTCCAACACCGGGGAGCTGTTTTTT. It specifies CASSQIAGGSNTGELFF.

The CDR3 loop is CASSSGTGLNGYTF. CDR3 nucleotide sequence: TGTGCCAGCAGTTCAGGGACAGGGCTTAACGGCTACACCTTC. The rearrangement links TRBV6-5 to TRBJ1-2, with 9 bases aligning to TRBD1. V shed 4 bases and J 8 bases; nucleotides not matched to a gene: 8. The germline CDR1 and CDR2 sequences are MNHEY and SVGAGI. This CDR3 contains 14 residues.